The subject of this entry is one T cell receptor beta chain. Authors' methods: Reference gene primers were amplified, and this amplification served to estimate nucleated cell counts. Clones were sequenced by immunoSEQ multiplex PCR, and TCRdb holds only the in-frame ones, with some missing. V, J and clone size are those of that table, while D and trimming were read from the DNA. Of some 76,000 clones detected, approximately 90% appear once; the ten largest clones hold around 0.58%. The trim removed 6 bases at V and 8 bases at J, leaving 10 bases unmatched. Germline-derived CDR1 and CDR2 are MGHRA and YSYEKL. The CDR3 is made up of 16 amino acids. These data come from a study of blood T cell repertoires in COVID-19. Across the study: Donors in the United States, Italy and Spain gave samples during acute or convalescent COVID-19. Nucleic acid was either cDNA or gDNA, and it came from T cells, B-cell-depleted T cells, or PBMCs.

This TCR came from a man between 60 and 75 years old with acute or convalescent COVID-19. Sample: peripheral blood. This rearrangement joins TRBV4-1 to TRBJ2-2, with 12 bases lining up with TRBD2. CDR3 loop: CASRSGLAGRVGELFF. The CDR3 coding sequence is TGCGCCAGCAGATCCGGACTAGCGGGGCGGGTGGGGGAGCTGTTTTTT.